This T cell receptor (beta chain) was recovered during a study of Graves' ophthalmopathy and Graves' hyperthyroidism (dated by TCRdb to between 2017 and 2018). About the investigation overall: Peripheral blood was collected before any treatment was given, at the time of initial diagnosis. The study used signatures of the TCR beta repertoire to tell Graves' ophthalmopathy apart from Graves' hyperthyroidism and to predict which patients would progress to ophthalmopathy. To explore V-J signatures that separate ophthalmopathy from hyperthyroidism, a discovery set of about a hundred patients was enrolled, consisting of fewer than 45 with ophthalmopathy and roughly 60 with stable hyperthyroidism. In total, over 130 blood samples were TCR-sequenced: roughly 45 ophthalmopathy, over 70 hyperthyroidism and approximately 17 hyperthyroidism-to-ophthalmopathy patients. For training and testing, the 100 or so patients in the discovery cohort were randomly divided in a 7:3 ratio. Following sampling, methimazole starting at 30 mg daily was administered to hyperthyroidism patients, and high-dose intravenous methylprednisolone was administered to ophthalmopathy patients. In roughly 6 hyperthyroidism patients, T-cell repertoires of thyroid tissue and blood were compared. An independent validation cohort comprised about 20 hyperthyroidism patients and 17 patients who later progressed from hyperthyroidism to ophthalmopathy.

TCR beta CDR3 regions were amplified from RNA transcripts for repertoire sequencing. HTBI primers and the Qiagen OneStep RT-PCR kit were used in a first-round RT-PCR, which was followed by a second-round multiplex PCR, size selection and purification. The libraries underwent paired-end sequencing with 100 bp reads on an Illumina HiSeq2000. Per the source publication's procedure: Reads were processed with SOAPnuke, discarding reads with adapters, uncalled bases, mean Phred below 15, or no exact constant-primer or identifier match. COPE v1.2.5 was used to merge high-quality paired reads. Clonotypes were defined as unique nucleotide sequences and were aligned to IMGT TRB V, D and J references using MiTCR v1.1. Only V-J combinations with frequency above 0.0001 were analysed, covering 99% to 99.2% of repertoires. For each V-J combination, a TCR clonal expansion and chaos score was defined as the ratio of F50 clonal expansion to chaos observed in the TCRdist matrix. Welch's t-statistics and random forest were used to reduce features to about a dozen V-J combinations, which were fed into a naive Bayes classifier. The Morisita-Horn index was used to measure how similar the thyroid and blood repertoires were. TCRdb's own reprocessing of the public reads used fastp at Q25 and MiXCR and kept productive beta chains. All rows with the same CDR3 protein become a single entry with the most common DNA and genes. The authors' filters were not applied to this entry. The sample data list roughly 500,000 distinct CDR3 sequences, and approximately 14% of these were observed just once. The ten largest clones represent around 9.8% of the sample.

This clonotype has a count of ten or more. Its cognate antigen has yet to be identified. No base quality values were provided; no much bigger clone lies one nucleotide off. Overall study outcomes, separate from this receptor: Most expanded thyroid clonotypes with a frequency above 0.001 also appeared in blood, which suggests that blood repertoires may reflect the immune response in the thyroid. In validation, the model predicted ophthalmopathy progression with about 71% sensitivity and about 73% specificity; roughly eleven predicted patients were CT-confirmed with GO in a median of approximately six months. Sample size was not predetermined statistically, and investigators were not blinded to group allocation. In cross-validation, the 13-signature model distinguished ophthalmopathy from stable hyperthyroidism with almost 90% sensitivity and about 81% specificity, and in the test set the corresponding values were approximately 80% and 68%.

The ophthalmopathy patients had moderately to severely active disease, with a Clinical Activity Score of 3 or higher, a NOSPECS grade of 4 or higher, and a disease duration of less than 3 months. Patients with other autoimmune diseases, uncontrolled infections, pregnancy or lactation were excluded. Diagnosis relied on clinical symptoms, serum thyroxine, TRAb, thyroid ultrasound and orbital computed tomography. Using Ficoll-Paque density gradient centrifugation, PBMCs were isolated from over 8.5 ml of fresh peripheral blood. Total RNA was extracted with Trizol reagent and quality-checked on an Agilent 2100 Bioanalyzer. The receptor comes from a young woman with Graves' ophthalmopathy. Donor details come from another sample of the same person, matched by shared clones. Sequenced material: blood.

The sequenced DNA: TGCGCCAGCAGCTTCGACAGTCCGGCACAAGAAGCTTTCTTT. It translates to CASSFDSPAQEAFF. The chain joins TRBV5-1 to TRBJ1-1, and perhaps TRBD1 as D gene, on 5 matching bases. Inclusive of the bounding cysteine and phenylalanine, the CDR3 is 14 residues long. Only CDR3 DNA is held: 42 bases, read in frame from base 1. V gives up 2 bases and J gives up 8 bases, and the segment between their germline ends measures 16 bases. The germline V gene sets CDR1 to SGHRS and CDR2 to YFSETQ.